This TCR beta chain originates from a study of blood T cell repertoires in COVID-19. For the study at large: Some COVID-19 samples were acute and others convalescent; all came from the United States, Italy and Spain. PBMCs, B-cell-depleted T cells, or T cells provided the cDNA or gDNA that made up the material.

V gave up 0 bases and J gave up 7 bases, with 7 bases separating them. The CDR3 is made up of 14 amino acids. Germline V gene data show CDR1 as SEHNR and CDR2 as FQNEAQ (reference sequence). In the study's own analysis: Nucleated cell number was recorded as an estimate derived from reference gene primer amplification. The assay was immunoSEQ multiplex PCR, and TCRdb's table has in-frame clones only and misses some. The V and J calls and the clone size are those of that table, but D and trimming were determined from the DNA. The sample records just over 80,000 clones, about 86% being singletons. V gene TRBV7-9 combines with J gene TRBJ1-6; a weak D match, TRBD1 (5 bases). The sequencing sample was made of peripheral blood. The clonotype originates from an elderly man with acute or convalescent COVID-19. The CDR3 reads CASSLAGVNSPLHF. For the CDR3, the DNA is TGTGCCAGCAGCTTAGCAGGGGTGAATTCACCCCTCCACTTT.